These 6 T cell receptor beta chains share one sample of origin, sequenced in a study of response to subunit inactivated influenza vaccine. TCRdb called the RT-PCR reads again in MiXCR, with one record for every CDR3 protein. The profile shows about 610,000 distinct CDR3 sequences, approximately 15% of them singletons. Sequencing was performed on PBMCs from blood, taken 11 to 12 days after vaccination. The receptors here all came from a man aged 50 to 59 who received an inactivated influenza vaccine.

V gene TRBV11-2 combines with J gene TRBJ2-1; tentative D call: TRBD1 (7 bases). This CDR3 is 15 amino acids long. Between the trimmed V and J ends, which lost 1 base and 4 bases, there was a span of 11 bases. CDR1 SGHAT and CDR2 FQNNGV come from the germline V gene. The CDR3 region has the DNA TGTGCCAGCAGCTTAGGCGGGACAGTGTACAATGAGCAGTTCTTC. This gives the protein CASSLGGTVYNEQFF. Full variable domain (rest looked up from reference TRBV11-2 and TRBJ2-1): EAGVAQSPRYKIIEKRQSVAFWCNPISGHATLYWYQQILGQGPKLLIQFQNNGVVDDSQLPKDRFSAERLKGVDSTLKIQPAKLEDSAVYLCASSLGGTVYNEQFFGPGTRLTVL.

This clonotype appeared a few times. The chain links TRBV4-3 to TRBJ1-2, with D perhaps TRBD1 (5 bases). Trimming took off 0 bases at V and 8 bases at J, with 16 bases between the two ends. This CDR3 has 15 residues. Germline V gene lookup returns CDR1 LGHNA and CDR2 YSLEER. The CDR3 reads CASSQDLWTNNGYTF. In nucleotides, the CDR3 is TGCGCCAGCAGCCAAGATCTTTGGACAAATAACGGCTACACCTTC.

This clonotype was counted between two and nine times. The gene calls are TRBV7-8 and TRBJ2-3; 8 nucleotides line up with TRBD2. V trimming: 1 base; J trimming: 2 bases; junction bases outside the gene matches: 2. The CDR3 runs to 15 residues. Germline loops: CDR1 SGHVS, CDR2 FQNEAQ. For the CDR3, the DNA is TGTGCCAGCAGCTTAGGACTAGCGTACACAGATACGCAGTATTTT. Translated: CASSLGLAYTDTQYF.

This clonotype was counted a few times. The genes are TRBV20-1 and TRBJ2-3, with D possibly being TRBD1 (6 bases). Trimming cost V 6 bases and J 6 bases, with 16 bases left between them. The CDR3 is made up of 13 amino acids. Germline CDR1 and CDR2: DFQATT and SNEGSKA (reference sequence). This chain's CDR3 is CSAEVLRGDTQYF. The CDR3 coding sequence is TGCAGTGCAGAGGTCTTAAGGGGGGATACGCAGTATTTT.

This chain joins TRBV6-5 and TRBJ2-5; 7 positions agree with TRBD1. Germline lookup yields CDR1 MNHEY and CDR2 SVGAGI. CDR3 length: 14 residues. The V and J ends lost 2 bases and 5 bases, in that order; junction bases with no gene match: 5. CDR3 coding DNA: TGTGCCAGCAGTTACAACGCCAGGGGGGAGACCCAGTACTTC. Encoded protein: CASSYNARGETQYF.

This chain joins TRBV29-1 and TRBJ2-7, with D hard to call. Looked up from germline, CDR1 is SQVTM and CDR2 is ANQGSEA. The CDR3 consists of 15 residues. The ends were cut back, 5 bases at V and 0 bases at J, with 17 bases in the middle. This CDR3 reads CSVLYWLGYSYEQYF. The DNA for the CDR3 is TGCAGCGTTCTCTACTGGTTAGGGTACTCCTACGAGCAGTACTTC.